The 10 T cell receptor beta chains below come from one sample, sequenced in a study of Ad26.COV2.S vaccination and SARS-CoV-2 variants. Using immunoSEQ multiplex PCR, the repertoire was profiled, and TCRdb retains in-frame clones only, with some absent. The table records under 550,000 clones, 85% to 90% of them present only once. This sample's treatment: some 20 received Ad26.COV2.S at low or high dose, single or two shots; about 5 received placebo; per-sample allocation not given. Material that was analyzed had been drawn on day 63 after the first vaccine or placebo injection. The source material was peripheral blood, sampled in a trial of Ad26.COV2.S vaccine versus placebo. The receptors here all came from a person aged 18 to 59 who received the Ad26.COV2.S COVID-19 vaccine or a placebo.

The chain employs TRBV3-1 (or the pseudogene TRBV3-2) and TRBJ1-2, with D perhaps matching TRBD1 (6 bases). This CDR3 is 16 amino acids long. Germline CDR1 and CDR2: LGHDT and YNNKEL (reference sequence). The ends were cut back, 4 bases at V and 3 bases at J, with 18 bases in the middle. The CDR3 sequence is CASSRPGQRGDYGYTF. CDR3 bases: TGTGCCAGCAGCCGGCCGGGACAAAGGGGAGACTATGGCTACACCTTC.

The J gene is TRBJ2-1, the V gene TRBV5-1, with D uncertain. The CDR3 loop spans 14 amino acids. Trimming removed 0 bases from V and 0 bases from J, with 4 bases in between. Per germline, CDR1 SGHRS and CDR2 YFSETQ. The CDR3 is CASSLGDSYNEQFF. CDR3 in DNA: TGCGCCAGCAGCTTGGGGGACTCCTACAATGAGCAGTTCTTC. Full variable domain (remainder filled in from reference TRBV5-1 and TRBJ2-1): KAGVTQTPRYLIKTRGQQVTLSCSPISGHRSVSWYQQTPGQGLQFLFEYFSETQRNKGNFPGRFSGRQFSNSRSEMNVSTLELGDSALYLCASSLGDSYNEQFFGPGTRLTVL.

This rearrangement joins TRBV5-1 to TRBJ1-1; D call uncertain. Germline CDR1 reads SGHRS; CDR2 reads YFSETQ. The length of the CDR3 is 14 residues. Trimming shortened V by 6 bases and J by 2 bases, and 14 bases separated the two germline ends. In nucleotides, the CDR3 is TGCGCCAGCACCCTCGCAAACCGTAACACTGAAGCTTTCTTT. It yields the protein CASTLANRNTEAFF.

In this sample, this clone turned up once. V and J are TRBV9 and TRBJ1-1, with a possible D match to TRBD1 (6 bases). CDR3 length: 16 amino acids. V shed 0 bases and J shed 0 bases, with 12 bases lying between them. Germline V gene sequence: CDR1 SGDLS, CDR2 YYNGEE. CDR3 bases: TGTGCCAGCAGCGTAGCCCCCGGGACATTGAACACTGAAGCTTTCTTT. Protein: CASSVAPGTLNTEAFF.

The CDR3 spells CASSFGQGGYEQYF. In DNA, the CDR3 is TGTGCCAGCAGCTTTGGACAGGGGGGGTACGAGCAGTACTTC. The rearrangement joins TRBV7-2 to TRBJ2-7; 10 bases are shared with TRBD1. V gave up 3 bases and J gave up 4 bases; unmatched junction bases: 3. The CDR3 has 14 residues. Germline V gene sequence: CDR1 SGHTA, CDR2 FQGNSA.

The J gene is TRBJ1-5, the V gene TRBV28, with D perhaps matching TRBD1 (5 bases). The ends were cut back, 6 bases at V and 9 bases at J, with 21 bases in the middle. The CDR3 totals 15 residues. The germline CDR1 and CDR2 sequences are MDHEN and SYDVKM. CDR3 region: CASSGSSLTGGPQHF. The CDR3 nucleotides are TGTGCCAGCAGCGGTTCCTCCTTAACAGGAGGGCCCCAGCATTTT.

The gene calls are TRBV7-9 and TRBJ1-2, with TRBD1 matching 9 bases. This CDR3 has 16 amino acids. Losses at the gene ends were 2 bases for V and 2 bases for J; bases not matched to a gene: 6. Germline CDR1 reads SEHNR; CDR2 reads FQNEAQ (reference sequence). CDR3 region: CASSLRTGESNYGYTF. CDR3 nucleotides: TGTGCCAGCAGCTTACGGACAGGGGAGTCGAACTATGGCTACACCTTC.

The V and J genes are TRBV11-2 and TRBJ2-7, with D perhaps given as TRBD1 or TRBD2 (5 bases each). V was shortened by 4 bases and J by 4 bases, with 11 bases between the two germline ends. Per germline, CDR1 SGHAT and CDR2 FQNNGV. The CDR3 has 13 amino acids. CDR3 sequence: CASSSGPDYEQYF. DNA of the CDR3: TGTGCCAGCAGCTCGGGGCCAGATTACGAGCAGTACTTC.

This clone occurred once. The chain recombines TRBV5-8 with TRBJ1-2; weak D call: TRBD1 (5 bases). V lost 2 bases, J lost 0 bases, and 14 bases lay in between. The CDR3 has 16 amino acids. From germline, CDR1 is SGHTS and CDR2 YDEGEE. For the CDR3, the DNA is TGTGCCAGCAGCTTTGGGGACGGCGTACCTAACTATGGCTACACCTTC. It translates to CASSFGDGVPNYGYTF.

This chain uses TRBV7-8 with TRBJ2-7, with 8 bases fitting TRBD1. The CDR3 runs 18 residues. Germline V gene lookup returns CDR1 SGHVS and CDR2 FQNEAQ. V lost 5 bases and J lost 1; bases outside the gene matches: 16. CDR3 coding DNA: TGTGCCAGCAGCGCCACAGGGGGACTGACCCGATCTTCCTACGAGCAGTACTTC. It codes for CASSATGGLTRSSYEQYF.